This T cell receptor (beta chain) was captured in a study of cytomegalovirus exposure and HLA in healthy donors. Trimming took off 5 bases at V and 2 bases at J, with 16 bases between the two ends. The CDR3 spans 15 residues. The germline gives CDR1 SGHTA, CDR2 FQGNSA. PCR used 60 Vbeta primers and 13 Jbeta primers. Profiled with immunoSEQ multiplex PCR; TCRdb holds only in-frame clones, not every one. The data show 110,000 or so clones, with roughly 70% seen just once and more than 9% held by the top ten. Healthy people donating bone marrow made up the donors. The specimen sequenced was PBMCs. This sequence was found in a woman between 45 and 60 years old in good health and CMV-seropositive. The J gene is TRBJ2-7, the V gene TRBV7-2, with D possibly matching TRBD1 (6 bases). As DNA, the CDR3 is TGTGCCAGCAGCCCGCAGACAGGTCTAGCCTACGAGCAGTACTTC. Encoded protein: CASSPQTGLAYEQYF.